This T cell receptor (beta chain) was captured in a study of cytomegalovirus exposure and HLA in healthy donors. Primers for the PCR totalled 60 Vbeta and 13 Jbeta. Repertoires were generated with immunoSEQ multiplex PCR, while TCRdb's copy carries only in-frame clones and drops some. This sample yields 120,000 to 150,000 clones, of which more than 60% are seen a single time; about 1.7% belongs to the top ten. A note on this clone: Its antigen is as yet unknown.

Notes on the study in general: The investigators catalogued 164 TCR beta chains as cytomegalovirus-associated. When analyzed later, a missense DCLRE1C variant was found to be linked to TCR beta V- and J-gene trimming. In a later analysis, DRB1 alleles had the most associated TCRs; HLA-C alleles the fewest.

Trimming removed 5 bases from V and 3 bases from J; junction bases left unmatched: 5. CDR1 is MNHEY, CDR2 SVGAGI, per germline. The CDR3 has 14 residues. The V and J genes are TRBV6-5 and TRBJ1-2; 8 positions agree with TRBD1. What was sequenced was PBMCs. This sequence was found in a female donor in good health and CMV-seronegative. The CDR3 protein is CASSATGAYYGYTF. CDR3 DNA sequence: TGTGCCAGCAGTGCGACAGGGGCTTACTATGGCTACACCTTC.